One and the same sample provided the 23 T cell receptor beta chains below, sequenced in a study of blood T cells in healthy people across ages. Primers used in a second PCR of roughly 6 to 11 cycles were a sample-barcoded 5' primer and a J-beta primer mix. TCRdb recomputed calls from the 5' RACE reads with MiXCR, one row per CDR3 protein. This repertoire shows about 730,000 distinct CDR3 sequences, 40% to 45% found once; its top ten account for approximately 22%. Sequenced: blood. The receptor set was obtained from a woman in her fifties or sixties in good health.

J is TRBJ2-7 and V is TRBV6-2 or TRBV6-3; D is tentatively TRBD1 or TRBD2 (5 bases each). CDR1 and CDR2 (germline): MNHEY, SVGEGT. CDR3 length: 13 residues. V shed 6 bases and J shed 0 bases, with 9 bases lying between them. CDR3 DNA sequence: TGTGCCAGCAGAGGGACGGTCTCCTACGAGCAGTACTTC. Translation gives CASRGTVSYEQYF.

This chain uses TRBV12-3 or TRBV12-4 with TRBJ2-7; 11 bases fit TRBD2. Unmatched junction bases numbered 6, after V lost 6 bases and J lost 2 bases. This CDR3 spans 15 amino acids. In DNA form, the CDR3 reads TGTGCCAGCAGCTTCACTAGCGGGGGAACCTACGAGCAGTACTTC. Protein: CASSFTSGGTYEQYF.

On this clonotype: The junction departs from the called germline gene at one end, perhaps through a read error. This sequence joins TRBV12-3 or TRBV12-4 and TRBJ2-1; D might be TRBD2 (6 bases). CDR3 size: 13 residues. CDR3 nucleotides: TGTGCCTGCAGTTTAGCGGACCGGAATGAGCAGTTCTTC. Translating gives CACSLADRNEQFF.

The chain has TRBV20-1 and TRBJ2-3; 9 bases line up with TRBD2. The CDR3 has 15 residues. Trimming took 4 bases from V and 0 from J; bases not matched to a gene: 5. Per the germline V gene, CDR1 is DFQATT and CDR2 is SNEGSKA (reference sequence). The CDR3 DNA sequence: TGCAGTGCTACTCGACTAGCGGCTAGCACAGATACGCAGTATTTT. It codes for CSATRLAASTDTQYF.

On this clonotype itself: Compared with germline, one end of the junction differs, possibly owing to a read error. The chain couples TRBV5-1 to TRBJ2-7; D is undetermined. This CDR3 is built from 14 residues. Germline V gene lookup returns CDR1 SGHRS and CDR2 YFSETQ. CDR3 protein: CAISVSNLNYEQYF. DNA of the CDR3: TGCGCCATCAGCGTGAGCAACTTAAACTACGAGCAGTACTTC.

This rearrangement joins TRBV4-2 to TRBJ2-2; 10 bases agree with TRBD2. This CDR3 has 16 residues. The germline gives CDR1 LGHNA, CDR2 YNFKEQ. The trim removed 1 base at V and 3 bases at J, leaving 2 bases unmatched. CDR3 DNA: TGTGCCAGCAGCCAAGGGACTAGCGGCTACACCGGGGAGCTGTTTTTT. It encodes CASSQGTSGYTGELFF.

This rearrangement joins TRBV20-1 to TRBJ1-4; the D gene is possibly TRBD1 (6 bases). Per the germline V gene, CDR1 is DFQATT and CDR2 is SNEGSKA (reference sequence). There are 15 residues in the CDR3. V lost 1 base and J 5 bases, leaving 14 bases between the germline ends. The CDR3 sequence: CSARAMTGFNEKLFF. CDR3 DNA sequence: TGCAGTGCTAGAGCGATGACAGGATTCAATGAAAAACTGTTTTTT.

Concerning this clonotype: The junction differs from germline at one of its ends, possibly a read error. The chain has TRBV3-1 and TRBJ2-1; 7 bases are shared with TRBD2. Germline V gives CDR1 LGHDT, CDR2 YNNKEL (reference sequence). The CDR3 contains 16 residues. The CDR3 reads CASSQGSGTSYNEQFF. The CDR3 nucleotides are TGTGCCAGCAGTCAAGGCAGCGGGACGTCCTACAATGAGCAGTTCTTC.

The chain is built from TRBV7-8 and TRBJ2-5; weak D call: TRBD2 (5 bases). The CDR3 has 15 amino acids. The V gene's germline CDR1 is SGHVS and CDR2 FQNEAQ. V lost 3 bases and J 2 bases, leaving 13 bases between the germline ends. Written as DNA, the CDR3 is TGTGCCAGCAGCTTCGGAGGACCCCCTCAAGAGACCCAGTACTTC. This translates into CASSFGGPPQETQYF.

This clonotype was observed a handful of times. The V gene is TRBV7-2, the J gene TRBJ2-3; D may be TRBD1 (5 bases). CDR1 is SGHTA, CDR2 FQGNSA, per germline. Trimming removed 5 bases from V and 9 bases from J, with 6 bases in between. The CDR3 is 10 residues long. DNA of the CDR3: TGTGCCAGCAGCCCAGGGACGCAGTATTTT. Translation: CASSPGTQYF. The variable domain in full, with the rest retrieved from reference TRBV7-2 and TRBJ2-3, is GAGVSQSPSNKVTEKGKDVELRCDPISGHTALYWYRQSLGQGLEFLIYFQGNSAPDKSGLPSDRFSAERTGGSVSTLTIQRTQQEDSAVYLCASSPGTQYFGPGTRLTVL.

As DNA, the CDR3 is TGTGCCACCAGCAGAGGAGCGGGAGTCGGCGAGCAGTACTTC. Protein product: CATSRGAGVGEQYF. The chain is built from TRBV15 and TRBJ2-1; 8 bases agree with TRBD2. The end of the DNA is better explained by TRBJ2-7, so the J call may be wrong. This CDR3 has 14 amino acids. Germline CDR1 and CDR2: LNHNV and YYDKDF (reference sequence).

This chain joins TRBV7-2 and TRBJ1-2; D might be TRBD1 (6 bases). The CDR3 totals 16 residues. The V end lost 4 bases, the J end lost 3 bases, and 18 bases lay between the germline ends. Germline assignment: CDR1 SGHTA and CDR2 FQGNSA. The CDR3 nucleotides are TGTGCCAGCAGCTCCTGGGGGGCGGGGAGCGACTATGGCTACACCTTC. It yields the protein CASSSWGAGSDYGYTF.

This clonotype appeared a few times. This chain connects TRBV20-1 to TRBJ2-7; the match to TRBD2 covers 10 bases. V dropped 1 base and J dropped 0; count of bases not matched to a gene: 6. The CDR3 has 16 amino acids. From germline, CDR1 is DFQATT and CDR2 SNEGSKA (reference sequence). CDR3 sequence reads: CSARVLAGASSYEQYF. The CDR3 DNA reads TGCAGTGCTAGAGTCCTAGCGGGGGCAAGCTCCTACGAGCAGTACTTC.

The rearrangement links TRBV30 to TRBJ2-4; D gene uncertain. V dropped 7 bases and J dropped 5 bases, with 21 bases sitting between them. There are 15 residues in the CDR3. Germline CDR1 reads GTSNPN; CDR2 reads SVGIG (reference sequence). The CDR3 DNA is TGTGCCTCCCACTTCGGTCTCAAATCGGAAAACATTCAGTACTTC. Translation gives CASHFGLKSENIQYF.

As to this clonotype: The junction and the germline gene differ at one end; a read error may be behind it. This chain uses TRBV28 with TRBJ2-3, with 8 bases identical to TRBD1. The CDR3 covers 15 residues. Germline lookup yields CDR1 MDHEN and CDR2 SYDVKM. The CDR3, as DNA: TGTCCCAGCAGTCCGGGACAGGAAGTAAGGGATACGCAGTATTTT. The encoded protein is CPSSPGQEVRDTQYF.

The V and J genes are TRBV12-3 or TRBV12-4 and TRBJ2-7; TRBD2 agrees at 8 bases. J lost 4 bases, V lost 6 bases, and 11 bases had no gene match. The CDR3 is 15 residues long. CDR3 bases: TGTGCCAGCAGCCCGACTAACGGGGGGGCTTACGAGCAGTACTTC. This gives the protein CASSPTNGGAYEQYF.

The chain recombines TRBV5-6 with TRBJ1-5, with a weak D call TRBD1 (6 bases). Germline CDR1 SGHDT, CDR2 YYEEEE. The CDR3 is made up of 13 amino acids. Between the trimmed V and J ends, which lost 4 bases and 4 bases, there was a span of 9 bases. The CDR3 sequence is CASSHGQNQPQHF. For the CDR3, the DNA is TGTGCCAGCAGCCACGGACAGAATCAGCCCCAGCATTTT.

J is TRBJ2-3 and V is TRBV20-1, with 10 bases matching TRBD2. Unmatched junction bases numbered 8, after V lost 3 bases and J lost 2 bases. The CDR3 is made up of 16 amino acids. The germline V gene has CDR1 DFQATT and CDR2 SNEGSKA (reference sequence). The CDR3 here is CSASGLLAGATDTQYF. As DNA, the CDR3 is TGCAGTGCTAGTGGCCTTCTAGCGGGAGCCACAGATACGCAGTATTTT.

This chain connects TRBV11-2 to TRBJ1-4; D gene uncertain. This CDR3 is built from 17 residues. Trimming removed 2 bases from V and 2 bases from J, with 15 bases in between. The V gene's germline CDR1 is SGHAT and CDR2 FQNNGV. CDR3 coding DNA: TGTGCCAGCAGCTTAAGGACGCCCCGCTGGACTAATGAAAAACTGTTTTTT. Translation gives CASSLRTPRWTNEKLFF.

The CDR3 region has the DNA TGTGCCAGCAGCAGGGGGACGGTTGATAGCAATCAGCCCCAGCATTTT. Translating it yields CASSRGTVDSNQPQHF. V is TRBV21-1 and J is TRBJ1-5; the table's D call, TRBD1, has no DNA check behind it. TRBV21-1 is marked as a pseudogene. The CDR3 is 16 residues long.

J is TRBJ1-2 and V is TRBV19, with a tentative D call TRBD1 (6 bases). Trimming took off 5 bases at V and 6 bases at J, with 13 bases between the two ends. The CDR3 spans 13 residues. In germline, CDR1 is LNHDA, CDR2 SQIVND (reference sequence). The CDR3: CASSSIGGDGYTF. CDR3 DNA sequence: TGTGCCAGTAGTTCCATAGGGGGGGATGGCTACACCTTC.

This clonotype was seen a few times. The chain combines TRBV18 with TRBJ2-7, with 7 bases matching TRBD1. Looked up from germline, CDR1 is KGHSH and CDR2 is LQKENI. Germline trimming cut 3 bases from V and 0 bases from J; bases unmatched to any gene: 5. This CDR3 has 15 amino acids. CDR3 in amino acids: CASSPQGDGSYEQYF. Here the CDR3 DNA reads TGTGCCAGCTCACCCCAGGGGGACGGCTCCTACGAGCAGTACTTC. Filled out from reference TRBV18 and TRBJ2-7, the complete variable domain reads NAGVMQNPRHLVRRRGQEARLRCSPMKGHSHVYWYRQLPEEGLKFMVYLQKENIIDESGMPKERFSAEFPKEGPSILRIQQVVRGDSAAYFCASSPQGDGSYEQYFGPGTRLTVT.

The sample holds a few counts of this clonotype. CDR3 region: CASSPPGGGEKLFF. The DNA for the CDR3 is TGCGCCAGCAGCCCCCCAGGCGGGGGCGAAAAACTGTTTTTT. The chain joins TRBV4-3 to TRBJ1-4, with TRBD1 as a possible D gene (6 bases). Trimming took 4 bases from V and 8 from J, leaving 14 bases between them. CDR1 is LGHNA and CDR2 is YSLEER in the germline V gene. The CDR3 has 14 amino acids.